This TCR beta chain was observed in a study of blood T cell repertoires in COVID-19. Study summary: Samples came from the United States, Italy and Spain, spanning acute and convalescent COVID-19.

Original handling: For nucleated cells, counts were estimated from reference gene primer amplification. The protocol was immunoSEQ multiplex PCR, while the TCRdb copy is restricted to in-frame clones and leaves out a portion. The D gene and trimming were derived from the DNA, and the V and J assignments and clone size from that table. The top ten clones hold more than 0.65% of a sample with 95,000 to 150,000 clones, approximately 70% of them seen once. This sequence originates from a human donor with acute or convalescent COVID-19. The donor label of this sample is uncertain. Input material: peripheral blood.

The CDR3 DNA is TGTGCCAGCAGTGACTCGCAGGGGGAGATCGCAGGGTATTTT. Residues: CASSDSQGEIAGYF. The chain recombines TRBV6-4 with TRBJ2-3; 7 bases are shared with TRBD1. The V gene end was trimmed by 0 bases and the J gene end by 14 bases; junction bases not matched to a gene: 11. Germline CDR1 MRHNA, CDR2 SNTAGT. The CDR3 sequence is 14 residues long.